These 4 T cell receptor beta chains came from one sample sequenced in a study of blood T cell repertoires in COVID-19 (dated by TCRdb to about 2020). Library preparation used the immunoSEQ multiplex PCR assay. In its TCRdb copy, this immuneACCESS table keeps in-frame sequences only and misses some clones. Where compared with another copy, unresolved V genes explain less than half of these, and the others have no known cause. Within this sample are 150,000 to 200,000 clones, with 75% to 85% of them counted one time only. 4.5% to 7.5% of the sample lies in the top ten. Material for sequencing was PBMCs or T cells enriched from blood (not recorded which). Receptors originate from a middle-aged man who had recovered from COVID-19.

The genes are TRBV7-9 and TRBJ1-1; 11 positions agree with TRBD1. CDR1 and CDR2 (germline): SEHNR, FQNEAQ (reference sequence). CDR3 length: 15 residues. V lost 4 bases, J lost 1 base, and 2 bases stayed unmatched. CDR3 sequence: CASSWTGGRNTEAFF. CDR3 bases: TGTGCCAGCAGCTGGACAGGGGGCCGGAACACTGAAGCTTTCTTT. Using reference TRBV7-9 and TRBJ1-1 for the parts outside the CDR3, the full variable domain is DTGVSQNPRHKITKRGQNVTFRCDPISEHNRLYWYRQTLGQGPEFLTYFQNEAQLEKSRLLSDRFSAERPKGSFSTLEIQRTEQGDSAMYLCASSWTGGRNTEAFFGQGTRLTVV.

The chain links TRBV25-1 to TRBJ2-5; tentatively, D is TRBD2 (6 bases). CDR3 length equals 12 residues. Looked up from germline, CDR1 is MGHDK and CDR2 is SYGVNS. The V gene lost 4 bases and the J gene lost 3 bases, with 6 bases spanning the gap. DNA for the CDR3: TGTGCCAGCAGTGCGGGGGAAGAGACCCAGTACTTC. Its protein product is CASSAGEETQYF.

J is TRBJ2-3 and V is TRBV6-5; 9 positions agree with TRBD1. Looked up from germline, CDR1 is MNHEY and CDR2 is SVGAGI. This CDR3 contains 15 residues. V lost 6 bases, J lost 5 bases, and 9 bases stayed unmatched. The CDR3 coding sequence is TGTGCCAGCAGGGACGCGGGACAGGGTGTAGATACGCAGTATTTT. It specifies CASRDAGQGVDTQYF.

The CDR3 nucleotides read TGTGCCAGCATGAGGGCTATTTCCTACGAGCAGTACTTC. Its translation is CASMRAISYEQYF. The chain employs TRBV27 and TRBJ2-7, with D perhaps TRBD2 (5 bases). The CDR3 spans 13 residues. Between the trimmed V and J ends, which lost 7 bases and 1 base, there was a span of 11 bases. CDR1 is MNHEY and CDR2 is SMNVEV in the germline V gene (reference sequence).